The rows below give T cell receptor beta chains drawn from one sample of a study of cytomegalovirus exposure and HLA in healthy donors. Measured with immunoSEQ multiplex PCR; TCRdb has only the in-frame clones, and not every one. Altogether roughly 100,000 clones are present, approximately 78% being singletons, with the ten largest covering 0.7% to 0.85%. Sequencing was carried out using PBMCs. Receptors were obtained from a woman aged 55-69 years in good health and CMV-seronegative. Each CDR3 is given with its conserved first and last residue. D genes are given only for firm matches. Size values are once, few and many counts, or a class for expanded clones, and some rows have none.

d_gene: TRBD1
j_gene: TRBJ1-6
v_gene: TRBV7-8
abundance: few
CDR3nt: TGTGCCAGCAGCTTTCCACCAAACAGGGGGCGAAATTCACCCCTCCACTTT
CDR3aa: CASSFPPNRGRNSPLHF

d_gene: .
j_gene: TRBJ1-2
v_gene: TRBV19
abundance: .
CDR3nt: TGTGCCAGTAGGGGCCAGTCATACTATGGCTACACCTTC
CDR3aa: CASRGQSYYGYTF

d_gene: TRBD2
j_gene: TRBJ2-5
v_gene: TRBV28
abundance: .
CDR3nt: TGTGCCAGCAGTCCCAAGAGACTAGCGGAGACCCAGTACTTC
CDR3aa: CASSPKRLAETQYF

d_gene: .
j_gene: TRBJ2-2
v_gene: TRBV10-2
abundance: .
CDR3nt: TGCGCCAGCAGTGAGTCGAGGACAGATAACACCGGGGAGCTGTTTTTT
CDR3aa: CASSESRTDNTGELFF

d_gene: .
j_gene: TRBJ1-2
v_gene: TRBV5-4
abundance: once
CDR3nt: TGTGCCAGCAGCCTCCCAGGGGACGTACCTAACTTAGGCTACACCTTC
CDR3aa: CASSLPGDVPNLGYTF

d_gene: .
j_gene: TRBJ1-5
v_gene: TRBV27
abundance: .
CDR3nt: TGTGCCAGCAGTTTAGAAGGACAGCTCAATCAGCCCCAGCATTTT
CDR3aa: CASSLEGQLNQPQHF

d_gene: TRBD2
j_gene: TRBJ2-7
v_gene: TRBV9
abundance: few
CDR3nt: TGTGCCAGCAGCATCGGGACTAGCGGCACCTACGAGCAGTACTTC
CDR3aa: CASSIGTSGTYEQYF

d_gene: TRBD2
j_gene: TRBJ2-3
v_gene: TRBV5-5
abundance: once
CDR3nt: TGTGCCAGCAGCTTCGGGCTTAGCGGGACCGCAGATACGCAGTATTTT
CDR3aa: CASSFGLSGTADTQYF

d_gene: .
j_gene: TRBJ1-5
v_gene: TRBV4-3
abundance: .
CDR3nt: TGCGCCAGCAGCCAAGTCCTTTATAGCAATCAGCCCCAGCATTTT
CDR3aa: CASSQVLYSNQPQHF

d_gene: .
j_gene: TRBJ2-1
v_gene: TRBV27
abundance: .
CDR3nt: TGTGCCAGCAGTTATCCAGGGGCTTTCTCCTACAATGAGCAGTTCTTC
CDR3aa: CASSYPGAFSYNEQFF

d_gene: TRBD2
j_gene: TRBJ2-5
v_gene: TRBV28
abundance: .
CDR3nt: TGTGCCAGCAGTGCTCCTAGCGGTGGGCCAGCGGAGACCCAGTACTTC
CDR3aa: CASSAPSGGPAETQYF

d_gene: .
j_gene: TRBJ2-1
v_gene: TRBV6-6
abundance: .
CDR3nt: TGTGCCAGCAGCCCTACTTCCGACAATGAGCAGTTCTTC
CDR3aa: CASSPTSDNEQFF

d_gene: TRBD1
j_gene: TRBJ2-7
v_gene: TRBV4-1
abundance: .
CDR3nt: TGCGCCAGCAGCCAGGAGGACAGGGAGATTTTCTACGAGCAGTACTTC
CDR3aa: CASSQEDREIFYEQYF

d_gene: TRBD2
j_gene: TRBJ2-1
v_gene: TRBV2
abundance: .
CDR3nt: TGTGCCAGCACGGGGGGATACAATGAGCAGTTCTTC
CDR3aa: CASTGGYNEQFF

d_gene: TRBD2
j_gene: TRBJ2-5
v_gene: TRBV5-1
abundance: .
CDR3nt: TGCGCCAGCAGCCCCGGAGATAGCGGGAACCAAGAGACCCAGTACTTC
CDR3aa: CASSPGDSGNQETQYF

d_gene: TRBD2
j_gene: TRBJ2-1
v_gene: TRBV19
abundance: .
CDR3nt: TGTGCCAGTGGGACTAGGGCCTACAATGAGCAGTTCTTC
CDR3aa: CASGTRAYNEQFF

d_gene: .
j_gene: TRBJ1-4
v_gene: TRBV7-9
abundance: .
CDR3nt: TGTGCCAGCACCAGGGGAGCTAATGAAAAACTGTTTTTT
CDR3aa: CASTRGANEKLFF